The 20 T cell receptor beta chains given below trace back to one sample, sequenced in a study of blood T cells in healthy people across ages. The second PCR ran about 6 to 11 cycles with a sample-barcoded 5' primer and J-beta primers. TCRdb used MiXCR to reprocess the 5' RACE reads, holding one entry per CDR3 protein. The table records approximately 800,000 distinct CDR3 sequences, 36% of them present only once. The sample consisted of blood. The receptor source for this set is a man in his late teens or twenties in good health.

J is TRBJ1-1 and V is TRBV6-2 or TRBV6-3; D gene uncertain. V lost 6 bases, J lost 1 base, and 15 bases lay in between. This CDR3 has 15 residues. CDR1 MNHEY and CDR2 SVGEGT come from the germline V gene. In nucleotides, the CDR3 is TGTGCCAGCAGACGAGTTCCGACCTCGAACACTGAAGCTTTCTTT. Encoded protein: CASRRVPTSNTEAFF.

This clonotype occurred once. Just one base apart from a much larger clone, this may be a read error. The chain is built from TRBV12-3 or TRBV12-4 and TRBJ2-1; D is ambiguous. V was cut by 5 bases and J by 5 bases, with 7 bases left in between. The CDR3 is 12 residues long. The CDR3 loop reads CASSLHDNEQFF. Here the CDR3 DNA reads TGTGCCAGCAGTCTCCACGACAATGAGCAGTTCTTC.

This clonotype has a count of ten or more. The chain uses TRBV9 and TRBJ2-1; 7 nucleotides match TRBD2. V lost 3 bases, J lost 7 bases, and 10 bases stayed unmatched. The length of the CDR3 is 15 residues. Germline assignment: CDR1 SGDLS and CDR2 YYNGEE. The CDR3 nucleotides are TGTGCCAGCAGCGCCGGGGGGAGCACTATGAATGAGCAGTTCTTC. This sequence encodes CASSAGGSTMNEQFF.

The chain couples TRBV7-3 to TRBJ2-7; TRBD2 aligns across 9 bases. Unmatched junction bases numbered 9, after V lost 2 bases and J lost 7 bases. This CDR3 spans 15 amino acids. Germline lookup yields CDR1 SGHTA and CDR2 FQGTGA. CDR3 protein: CASSLQAGGWDEQYF. CDR3 nucleotide sequence: TGTGCCAGCAGCTTACAGGCGGGGGGGTGGGATGAGCAGTACTTC.

The J gene is TRBJ1-4, the V gene TRBV2; possible D gene TRBD1, 5 bases. Germline V gene sequence: CDR1 SNHLY, CDR2 FYNNEI. V was pared by 5 bases and J by 4 bases, with 14 bases between. CDR3 length equals 15 residues. The CDR3 region is CASSPNGGSNEKLFF. CDR3 DNA sequence: TGTGCCAGCAGTCCAAATGGGGGGAGTAATGAAAAACTGTTTTTT.

This clonotype was observed a few times. The chain is built from TRBV19 and TRBJ2-1; 10 bases line up with TRBD2. Germline V CDR1 and CDR2: LNHDA, SQIVND (reference sequence). The CDR3 is 15 residues long. The junction had 6 bases not matched to a gene; V was cut back by 7 bases and J by 3 bases. In DNA form, the CDR3 reads TGTGCCAGTACCATCTCTAGCGGGAGCTACAATGAGCAGTTCTTC. Translated: CASTISSGSYNEQFF.

This clonotype was counted between two and nine times. The V call is TRBV4-1, the J call TRBJ1-1; no firm D call. V was pared by 2 bases and J by 0 bases, with 13 bases between. Looked up from germline, CDR1 is MGHRA and CDR2 is YSYEKL. The CDR3 covers 16 residues. CDR3 sequence (DNA): TGCGCCAGCAGCCAAAGTGCGATAGAGTTGAACACTGAAGCTTTCTTT. This translates into CASSQSAIELNTEAFF.

The V gene is TRBV7-2, the J gene TRBJ2-3; 7 bases are shared with TRBD1. The CDR3 spans 16 residues. Per germline, CDR1 SGHTA and CDR2 FQGNSA. V dropped 4 bases and J dropped 1; count of bases not matched to a gene: 8. CDR3 DNA: TGTGCCAGCAGCTCGTTACAGGGGACCCGCACAGATACGCAGTATTTT. Encoded protein: CASSSLQGTRTDTQYF. The full variable domain, completed using reference TRBV7-2 and TRBJ2-3, is GAGVSQSPSNKVTEKGKDVELRCDPISGHTALYWYRQSLGQGLEFLIYFQGNSAPDKSGLPSDRFSAERTGGSVSTLTIQRTQQEDSAVYLCASSSLQGTRTDTQYFGPGTRLTVL.

This chain connects TRBV5-5 to TRBJ1-1; 9 bases agree with TRBD1. Germline V CDR1 and CDR2: SGHKS, YYEKEE (reference sequence). This CDR3 contains 16 residues. The ends lost 3 bases at V and 7 bases at J; junction bases unmatched: 13. The DNA for the CDR3 is TGTGCCAGCAGCTCCCTCAGGGTGGACAGGGGCGGTGAAGCTTTCTTT. This encodes CASSSLRVDRGGEAFF.

In its sample, this clonotype was seen a few times. The junction differs from germline at one of its ends, possibly a read error. This chain connects TRBV7-2 to TRBJ2-5, with 9 nucleotides matching TRBD2. This CDR3 spans 15 amino acids. The germline V gene has CDR1 SGHTA and CDR2 FQGNSA. For the CDR3, the DNA is TGTGCCACCAGCTCTAGCGGGGTCCGACAAGAGACCCAGTACTTC. Amino acid sequence: CATSSSGVRQETQYF.

To note about this clonotype: A much larger clonotype is one base distant, so this may be a read error. The chain is built from TRBV20-1 and TRBJ2-4; TRBD1 is a possible D gene (6 bases). The J call is doubtful: the DNA matches TRBJ2-7 better. The CDR3 is 16 residues long. The germline gives CDR1 DFQATT, CDR2 SNEGSKA (reference sequence). CDR3 coding DNA: TGCAGTGCTGGGAACCCTGAGGGGGACGCAACCTACGAGCAGTACTTC. Residues: CSAGNPEGDATYEQYF.

This rearrangement joins TRBV5-1 to TRBJ1-2; 7 bases are a match to TRBD1. The trim removed 3 bases at V and 4 bases at J, leaving 12 bases unmatched. CDR3 length: 16 amino acids. Looked up from germline, CDR1 is SGHRS and CDR2 is YFSETQ. CDR3 sequence: CASSSRYGTEAYGYTF. CDR3 sequence (DNA): TGCGCCAGCAGCTCCCGATACGGGACAGAAGCCTATGGCTACACCTTC.

J is TRBJ2-1 and V is TRBV7-2, with D perhaps given as TRBD1 or TRBD2 (5 bases each). The V gene lost 5 bases and the J gene lost 6 bases, with 14 bases spanning the gap. CDR3 length: 14 residues. CDR1 SGHTA and CDR2 FQGNSA come from the germline V gene. In nucleotides, the CDR3 is TGTGCCAGCAGCCTGGGACCGAGGGTCAATGAGCAGTTCTTC. Amino acid sequence: CASSLGPRVNEQFF.

This clonotype has more than one count but fewer than ten. The chain joins TRBV20-1 to TRBJ2-4; tentatively, D is TRBD1 (5 bases). The V end lost 4 bases, the J end lost 0 bases, and 13 bases lay between the germline ends. The CDR3 sequence is 15 residues long. Per germline, CDR1 DFQATT and CDR2 SNEGSKA (reference sequence). CDR3 DNA sequence: TGCAGTGCTAAGGGGATTGGAATAGCCAAAAACATTCAGTACTTC. This codes for CSAKGIGIAKNIQYF.

This clonotype came up a few times. The chain uses TRBV2 and TRBJ1-6; 8 positions agree with TRBD1. The CDR3 is made up of 18 amino acids. CDR1 is SNHLY, CDR2 FYNNEI, per germline. Trimming removed 0 bases from V and 10 bases from J; junction bases left unmatched: 14. Written as DNA, the CDR3 is TGTGCCAGCAGTGAAGCCTACCCGGGACAGGACTCGGGGTCACCCCTCCACTTT. Its protein product is CASSEAYPGQDSGSPLHF. Full variable domain (rest looked up from reference TRBV2 and TRBJ1-6): EPEVTQTPSHQVTQMGQEVILRCVPISNHLYFYWYRQILGQKVEFLVSFYNNEISEKSEIFDDQFSVERPDGSNFTLKIRSTKLEDSAMYFCASSEAYPGQDSGSPLHFGNGTRLTVT.

This clonotype was observed a handful of times. CDR3 region: CASSIETGRRRSPLHF. In DNA form, the CDR3 reads TGTGCCAGCAGCATTGAAACCGGCAGACGTCGTTCACCCCTCCACTTT. The chain combines TRBV9 with TRBJ1-6; D is unresolved. Germline values: CDR1 SGDLS, CDR2 YYNGEE. Deletions cut 4 bases from V and 9 bases from J, with 20 bases between. The CDR3 contains 16 residues.

The sample holds a few counts of this clonotype. This sequence joins TRBV7-2 and TRBJ1-2; no definite D call. CDR1 is SGHTA and CDR2 is FQGNSA in the germline V gene. Trimming took off 5 bases at V and 3 bases at J, with 13 bases between the two ends. The CDR3 totals 14 residues. CDR3 loop: CASSVTPGYYGYTF. Here the CDR3 DNA reads TGTGCCAGCAGCGTTACCCCGGGGTACTATGGCTACACCTTC.

This clonotype was seen a handful of times. The chain employs TRBV12-5 and TRBJ2-3; TRBD1 aligns across 7 bases. CDR3 length: 16 residues. Germline V gene sequence: CDR1 LGHNT, CDR2 FRNRAP. After removal of 4 bases from V and 0 bases from J, the junction contained 7 bases not matched to a gene. CDR3 region: CASGSIRDRSTDTQYF. The CDR3 nucleotides are TGTGCTAGTGGTTCGATAAGGGACAGAAGCACAGATACGCAGTATTTT. The variable domain in full, with the rest retrieved from reference TRBV12-5 and TRBJ2-3, is DARVTQTPRHKVTEMGQEVTMRCQPILGHNTVFWYRQTMMQGLELLAYFRNRAPLDDSGMPKDRFSAEMPDATLATLKIQPSEPRDSAVYFCASGSIRDRSTDTQYFGPGTRLTVL.

The chain links TRBV7-3 to TRBJ2-1, with TRBD2 matching 7 bases. The CDR3 spans 16 residues. V lost 5 bases, J lost 0 bases, and 7 bases stayed unmatched. CDR1 and CDR2 (germline): SGHTA, FQGTGA. The CDR3 is CASSAGSGGSYNEQFF. CDR3 DNA: TGTGCCAGCAGCGCAGGATCGGGGGGCTCCTACAATGAGCAGTTCTTC.

With respect to this clonotype: A read error may be the cause here, since a much bigger clone is one base away. Here the CDR3 reads CASSQEPDPNYEQFF. The CDR3 region has the DNA TGCGCCAGCAGCCAAGAACCGGATCCGAACTACGAGCAGTTCTTC. V and J are TRBV4-3 and TRBJ2-1, with D uncertain. The CDR3 is 15 residues long. Germline CDR1 and CDR2: LGHNA and YSLEER. V lost 0 bases, J lost 10 bases, and 16 bases lay in between.